Below are 18 T cell receptor beta chains sequenced from a single sample in a study of molecular identifiers for immune sequencing clone quantification. TCRdb called the PCR reads again in MiXCR, with one record for every CDR3 protein. The repertoire holds roughly 12,000 distinct CDR3 sequences, 15% to 20% seen once, with around 1.6% in the top ten. The sample taken for sequencing was naive CD8+ T cells from blood, with Jurkat cell RNA spiked in. Stated subset: FACS-sorted CD8+CD4-CCR7+CD45RA+ naive T cells. The receptors here all came from a human donor in good health. Some libraries in this study had Jurkat cell RNA spiked in.

This clonotype is classed as medium-sized. V usage is TRBV24-1 and J usage is TRBJ2-3; D is possibly TRBD2 (5 bases). Trimming took 1 base from V and 2 from J, leaving 6 bases between them. The CDR3 has 14 residues. The V gene's germline CDR1 is KGHDR and CDR2 SFDVKD. CDR3 sequence reads: CATSDFGLTDTQYF. In DNA, the CDR3 is TGTGCCACCAGTGATTTCGGACTCACAGATACGCAGTATTTT.

This clonotype was detected many times. The V call is TRBV27, the J call TRBJ2-1; perhaps TRBD1 as D (5 bases). V lost 0 bases to trimming and J lost 9 bases, with 9 bases between them. Germline CDR1 is MNHEY and CDR2 is SMNVEV (reference sequence). The CDR3 length is 13 residues. As DNA, the CDR3 is TGTGCCAGCAGTTTATCATCCAGGGCTGAGCAGTTCTTC. Its translation: CASSLSSRAEQFF.

This clonotype is medium-sized. The J gene is TRBJ2-3, the V gene TRBV6-5; weak D call: TRBD2 (6 bases). This CDR3 is built from 15 residues. Trimming left V 6 bases short and J 1 base short, with 14 bases between. Per the germline V gene, CDR1 is MNHEY and CDR2 is SVGAGI. The CDR3 reads CASSATSFGTDTQYF. DNA of the CDR3: TGTGCCAGCAGCGCGACTAGTTTCGGCACAGATACGCAGTATTTT.

This clonotype came up many times. The chain has TRBV7-9 and TRBJ2-1; 7 nucleotides match TRBD2. V was clipped by 5 bases and J by 9 bases; unmatched bases: 16. The CDR3 is made up of 16 amino acids. CDR1 and CDR2 (germline): SEHNR, FQNEAQ (reference sequence). The CDR3 loop is CASSKTSERAGGEQFF. Here the CDR3 DNA reads TGTGCCAGCAGCAAAACTAGCGAACGTGCCGGGGGTGAGCAGTTCTTC.

This clonotype occurred many times. The chain employs TRBV11-2 and TRBJ2-7, with no clear D. The CDR3 is 15 amino acids. Germline-derived CDR1 and CDR2 are SGHAT and FQNNGV. Trimming stripped 0 bases from V and 3 bases from J, with 12 bases between. The chain's CDR3 is CASSLDPSPHYEQYF. In nucleotides, the CDR3 is TGTGCCAGCAGCTTAGACCCCTCCCCCCACTACGAGCAGTACTTC. Complete variable domain (other parts from reference TRBV11-2 and TRBJ2-7): EAGVAQSPRYKIIEKRQSVAFWCNPISGHATLYWYQQILGQGPKLLIQFQNNGVVDDSQLPKDRFSAERLKGVDSTLKIQPAKLEDSAVYLCASSLDPSPHYEQYFGPGTRLTVT.

This clonotype was observed at least ten times. The chain is built from TRBV6-6 and TRBJ1-1, with 7 bases that match TRBD1. Germline V lookup: CDR1 MNHNY, CDR2 SVGAGI (reference sequence). J was trimmed by 8 bases and V by 8 bases; bases with no gene match: 8. The CDR3 has 12 amino acids. CDR3 DNA sequence: TGTGCCAGCTCGACAGGGTCAGGCGAAGCTTTCTTT. As protein: CASSTGSGEAFF.

This clonotype was detected a few times. The chain employs TRBV27 and TRBJ2-7, with no clear D. Germline CDR1 and CDR2: MNHEY and SMNVEV (reference sequence). CDR3 size: 13 residues. Trimming removed 3 bases from V and 4 bases from J, with 10 bases in between. The CDR3 DNA is TGTGCCAGCAGTTTCGGACGGATGTACGAGCAGTACTTC. This gives the protein CASSFGRMYEQYF.

This clonotype was detected ten times or more. The CDR3, as DNA: TGTGCCAGCAGTGAAGCGTTCGCTGGTTCAGATCTACACAATGAGCAGTTCTTC. It encodes CASSEAFAGSDLHNEQFF. The chain joins TRBV2 to TRBJ2-1, with D unclear. V gave up 0 bases and J gave up 5 bases, with 20 bases separating them. The CDR3 is made up of 18 amino acids. From germline, CDR1 is SNHLY and CDR2 FYNNEI.

This clonotype was counted only a few times. The chain joins TRBV6-2 or TRBV6-3 to TRBJ2-2; D gene unclear. The CDR3 contains 15 residues. The V and J ends lost 0 bases and 4 bases respectively, with 9 bases between them. CDR1 MNHEY and CDR2 SVGEGT come from the germline V gene. The CDR3 DNA reads as TGTGCCAGCAGTTACTCGGGCTACAGCACCGGGGAGCTGTTTTTT. This translates into CASSYSGYSTGELFF.

As for this clonotype: With a much larger clone just one base away, this may be a read error. V usage is TRBV7-6 and J usage is TRBJ2-3; D possibly corresponds to TRBD2 (5 bases). Germline V gene lookup returns CDR1 SGHVS and CDR2 FNYEAQ. The V gene lost 8 bases and the J gene lost 4 bases, with 13 bases spanning the gap. The length of the CDR3 is 13 residues. The CDR3 is CASGGGGSDTQYF. CDR3 coding DNA: TGTGCCAGCGGCGGAGGTGGGTCAGATACGCAGTATTTT.

To note about this clonotype: A much larger clonotype is one base distant, so this may be a read error. This chain uses TRBV12-3 or TRBV12-4 with TRBJ2-7, with D perhaps matching TRBD1 or TRBD2 (5 bases each). The CDR3 consists of 14 residues. The CDR3 region is CASSRSGRTYEKYF. The DNA for the CDR3 is TGTGCCAGCAGCCGCTCGGGACGGACCTACGAGAAGTACTTC.

This clonotype is labeled as medium-sized. The chain couples TRBV30 to TRBJ2-3, with a weak D call TRBD2 (5 bases). V lost 2 bases and J 2 bases, leaving 8 bases between the germline ends. CDR3 length equals 13 residues. CDR1 GTSNPN and CDR2 SVGIG come from the germline V gene (reference sequence). CDR3 amino acids: CAWSWGDTDTQYF. The DNA for the CDR3 is TGTGCCTGGAGTTGGGGAGACACAGATACGCAGTATTTT.

This clonotype was seen more than once but under ten times. The chain carries TRBV19 and TRBJ2-1; unclear D gene. The CDR3 runs to 16 residues. Trimming shortened V by 6 bases and J by 0 bases, and 15 bases separated the two germline ends. Germline V gene data show CDR1 as LNHDA and CDR2 as SQIVND (reference sequence). The CDR3, as DNA: TGTGCCAGTAGCCCTAAAACCGAAAGCTCCTACAATGAGCAGTTCTTC. The encoded protein is CASSPKTESSYNEQFF. Complete variable domain (other parts from reference TRBV19 and TRBJ2-1): DGGITQSPKYLFRKEGQNVTLSCEQNLNHDAMYWYRQDPGQGLRLIYYSQIVNDFQKGDIAEGYSVSREKKESFPLTVTSAQKNPTAFYLCASSPKTESSYNEQFFGPGTRLTVL.

This chain uses TRBV20-1 with TRBJ2-3, with 11 bases aligning to TRBD2. The germline CDR1 and CDR2 sequences are DFQATT and SNEGSKA (reference sequence). V dropped 4 bases and J dropped 3; count of bases not matched to a gene: 15. The CDR3 covers 18 residues. CDR3 residues: CSATASGGSNTWTDTQYF. In nucleotides, the CDR3 is TGCAGTGCTACCGCTAGCGGGGGGTCCAATACCTGGACAGATACGCAGTATTTT.

This clonotype was detected many times. The rearrangement links TRBV5-1 to TRBJ2-7; 9 bases agree with TRBD2. The V and J ends lost 3 bases and 1 base, in that order; junction bases with no gene match: 2. This CDR3 spans 14 amino acids. Per germline, CDR1 SGHRS and CDR2 YFSETQ. The CDR3 DNA follows: TGCGCCAGCAGCTATCTAGCGGGGTCCTACGAGCAGTACTTC. Protein sequence: CASSYLAGSYEQYF.

The chain has TRBV7-6 and TRBJ2-1, with D possibly being TRBD2 (5 bases). V was cut by 5 bases and J by 6 bases, with 23 bases left in between. CDR3 length: 17 amino acids. CDR1 and CDR2 (germline): SGHVS, FNYEAQ. In DNA form, the CDR3 reads TGTGCCAGCAGCCCGGGGATTGACACCGGAATATTCAATGAGCAGTTCTTC. Its protein is CASSPGIDTGIFNEQFF.

About this clonotype: Possible read error: a much larger clone is one base away. The rearrangement links TRBV5-3 to TRBJ2-7; D is ambiguous. TRBV5-3 is an open reading frame whose function is uncertain. CDR3 length: 12 amino acids. V shed 8 bases and J shed 7 bases, with 16 bases lying between them. The CDR3 DNA is TGTGCCAGCTGCTTAGGCCTCCTGGAGCAGTACTTC. This translates into CASCLGLLEQYF.

By sample fraction, this clonotype is medium-sized. The V call is TRBV6-2 or TRBV6-3, the J call TRBJ2-3, with TRBD2 matching over 9 bases. CDR3 length: 17 residues. Looked up from germline, CDR1 is MNHEY and CDR2 is SVGEGT. Trimming removed 5 bases from V and 0 bases from J; junction bases left unmatched: 9. The CDR3 loop reads CASSQGLAYGSTDTQYF. The CDR3 region has the DNA TGTGCCAGCAGTCAAGGACTAGCGTACGGGAGCACAGATACGCAGTATTTT.